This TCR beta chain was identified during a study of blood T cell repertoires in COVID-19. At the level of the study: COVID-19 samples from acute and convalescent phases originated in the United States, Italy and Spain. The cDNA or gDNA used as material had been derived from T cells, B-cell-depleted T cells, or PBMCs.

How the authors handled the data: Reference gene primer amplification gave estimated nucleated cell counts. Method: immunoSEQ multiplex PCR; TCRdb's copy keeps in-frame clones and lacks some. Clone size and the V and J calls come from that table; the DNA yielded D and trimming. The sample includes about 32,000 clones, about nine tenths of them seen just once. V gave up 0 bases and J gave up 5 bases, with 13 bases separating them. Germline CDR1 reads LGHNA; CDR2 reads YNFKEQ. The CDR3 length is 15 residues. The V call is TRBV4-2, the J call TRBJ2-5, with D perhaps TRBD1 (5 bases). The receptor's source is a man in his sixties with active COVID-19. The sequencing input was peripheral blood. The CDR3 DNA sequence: TGTGCCAGCAGCCAAGAAGGGGCAGGGTGGGAGACCCAGTACTTC. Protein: CASSQEGAGWETQYF.